One and the same sample provided the 30 T cell receptor beta chains below, sequenced in a study of blood T cell repertoires in COVID-19. Clones were read by immunoSEQ multiplex PCR, and TCRdb kept only the in-frame ones, dropping some. Found here are some 340,000 clones, around 86% of them singletons; the top ten hold about 4.9%. Source material: PBMCs or T cells enriched from blood (not recorded which). The origin of the receptors is a woman between 50 and 59 years old who had recovered from COVID-19.

The rearrangement links TRBV29-1 to TRBJ2-3, with unresolved D. The CDR3 loop spans 14 amino acids. Germline assignment: CDR1 SQVTM and CDR2 ANQGSEA. V was shortened by 2 bases and J by 6 bases, with 15 bases between the two germline ends. This CDR3 reads CSVEFPRLRDTQYF. The DNA of the CDR3 is TGCAGCGTTGAATTTCCCAGGCTTAGGGATACGCAGTATTTT.

The rearrangement uses TRBV13 and TRBJ2-7, with 11 bases matching TRBD1. The CDR3 spans 18 residues. Looked up from germline, CDR1 is PRHDT and CDR2 is FYEKMQ (reference sequence). V shed 0 bases and J 6 bases; nucleotides not matched to a gene: 13. The CDR3 region is CASSLGPTGQGAYREQYF. In nucleotides, the CDR3 is TGTGCCAGCAGCTTAGGCCCTACCGGACAGGGGGCGTATCGCGAGCAGTACTTC.

This chain uses TRBV23-1 with TRBJ1-2, with 10 bases identical to TRBD1. TRBV23-1 counts as an open reading frame of uncertain function. J lost 2 bases, V lost 6 bases, and 6 bases had no gene match. The CDR3 is 15 amino acids. In DNA form, the CDR3 reads TGCGCCAGCAGACGATGGACAGGGGGGAACTATGGCTACACCTTC. Protein sequence: CASRRWTGGNYGYTF.

V gene TRBV18 combines with J gene TRBJ1-1; D may be TRBD1 (6 bases). This CDR3 has 13 residues. Germline assignment: CDR1 KGHSH and CDR2 LQKENI. Trimming removed 3 bases from V and 5 bases from J, with 10 bases in between. The CDR3 bases are TGTGCCAGCTCACCTCAACAGGGAACTGAAGCTTTCTTT. This translates into CASSPQQGTEAFF.

J is TRBJ1-1 and V is TRBV21-1; the table calls TRBD1, which could not be checked here. TRBV21-1 is marked as a pseudogene. The CDR3 extends over 15 amino acids. The CDR3 spells CASSKGGQGATEAFF. The CDR3 region has the DNA TGTGCCAGCAGCAAAGGAGGACAGGGGGCGACTGAAGCTTTCTTT.

The chain joins TRBV9 to TRBJ2-1; 7 positions match TRBD1. This CDR3 contains 14 residues. Germline CDR1 and CDR2: SGDLS and YYNGEE. The J segment lost 5 bases and the V segment lost 3 bases, leaving 5 bases of the junction unmatched. CDR3 amino acids: CASSAHGTDNEQFF. DNA for the CDR3: TGTGCCAGCAGCGCACACGGGACAGACAATGAGCAGTTCTTC. Looking up the rest from reference TRBV9 and TRBJ2-1 gives the full variable domain: DSGVTQTPKHLITATGQRVTLRCSPRSGDLSVYWYQQSLDQGLQFLIQYYNGEERAKGNILERFSAQQFPDLHSELNLSSLELGDSALYFCASSAHGTDNEQFFGPGTRLTVL.

This clone was counted a few times. The chain uses TRBV12-2 and TRBJ1-5. TRBV12-2 is marked as a pseudogene. The CDR3 is 17 amino acids. Written as DNA, the CDR3 is TGTGCAACTCCGGGGCGGGAGGGGAGATTACGCAATCAGCCCCAGCATTTT. As protein: CATPGREGRLRNQPQHF.

The chain uses TRBV19 and TRBJ2-5; D perhaps matches TRBD1 (6 bases). This CDR3 has 12 amino acids. The ends were cut back, 1 base at V and 10 bases at J, with 10 bases in the middle. CDR1 is LNHDA and CDR2 is SQIVND in the germline V gene (reference sequence). The CDR3 sequence is CASSIAQGDQYF. CDR3 DNA sequence: TGTGCCAGTAGTATAGCACAGGGCGACCAGTACTTC.

The chain is built from TRBV4-3 and TRBJ1-5, with D unclear. This CDR3 spans 15 amino acids. The V gene lost 0 bases and the J gene lost 0 bases, with 6 bases spanning the gap. CDR1 and CDR2 from the germline V gene are LGHNA and YSLEER. The CDR3 spells CASSQDPVSNQPQHF. The CDR3, as DNA: TGCGCCAGCAGCCAAGATCCGGTTAGCAATCAGCCCCAGCATTTT.

The genes are TRBV3-1 (or the pseudogene TRBV3-2) and TRBJ1-5; D is ambiguous. V was shortened by 3 bases and J by 12 bases, with 18 bases between the two germline ends. The CDR3 runs to 14 residues. The germline V gene has CDR1 LGHDT and CDR2 YNNKEL (reference sequence). This CDR3 reads CASSQGPISSLQHF. The CDR3 DNA reads as TGTGCCAGCAGCCAGGGCCCAATATCCAGTCTCCAGCATTTT.

This rearrangement joins TRBV19 to TRBJ1-6; TRBD1 aligns across 10 bases. With V trimmed by 1 base and J by 7 bases, 7 bases remained unmatched. CDR3 size: 17 residues. Germline V CDR1 and CDR2: LNHDA, SQIVND (reference sequence). In DNA form, the CDR3 reads TGTGCCAGTAGTATAGCGGACAGGGGGGCGGCGAATTCACCCCTCCACTTT. It is translated as CASSIADRGAANSPLHF.

The chain links TRBV24-1 to TRBJ2-5, with 11 bases lining up with TRBD1. The CDR3 contains 15 residues. With V trimmed by 4 bases and J by 4 bases, 4 bases remained unmatched. The germline gives CDR1 KGHDR, CDR2 SFDVKD. The CDR3 region is CATSERDRGRETQYF. The CDR3 nucleotides are TGTGCCACCAGTGAGCGGGACAGGGGGAGAGAGACCCAGTACTTC.

Notes on this clone: This sample includes further DNA sequences coding for the same CDR3. The genes are TRBV20-1 and TRBJ1-1; D is unclear. V was clipped by 3 bases and J by 2 bases, with 7 bases between them. Per the germline V gene, CDR1 is DFQATT and CDR2 is SNEGSKA (reference sequence). The CDR3 spans 12 residues. As DNA, the CDR3 is TGCAGTGCTAGTCGGGGAAACACTGAAGCTTTCTTT. This codes for CSASRGNTEAFF.

J is TRBJ2-1 and V is TRBV7-2; 14 nucleotides align to TRBD2. Germline values: CDR1 SGHTA, CDR2 FQGNSA. This CDR3 contains 15 residues. The V segment lost 5 bases and the J segment 7 bases; nucleotides outside the gene matches: 4. CDR3 DNA sequence: TGTGCCAGCAGCCCGACTAGCGGGGGGGCGAATGAGCAGTTCTTC. Its protein product is CASSPTSGGANEQFF.

This clone showed up just a few times. The chain carries TRBV9 and TRBJ1-1; D call uncertain. V was clipped by 0 bases and J by 5 bases, with 17 bases between them. Germline CDR1 SGDLS, CDR2 YYNGEE. This CDR3 has 16 amino acids. The CDR3 coding sequence is TGTGCCAGCAGCGTAGGGGTTCCACCGGGGTCGACTGAAGCTTTCTTT. It encodes CASSVGVPPGSTEAFF.

The chain joins TRBV9 to TRBJ1-1, with TRBD1 as a possible D gene (5 bases). The CDR3 runs to 15 residues. V was pared by 6 bases and J by 5 bases, with 20 bases between. Germline CDR1 and CDR2: SGDLS and YYNGEE. CDR3 residues: CASTLGGGRATEAFF. The CDR3 nucleotides read TGTGCCAGCACTTTGGGAGGTGGCAGGGCGACTGAAGCTTTCTTT.

This clone was found a few times. The chain couples TRBV30 to TRBJ2-7; D may be TRBD1 (6 bases). The CDR3 sequence is 13 residues long. Trimming pared 2 bases from V and 3 bases from J, leaving 11 bases between. Germline loops: CDR1 GTSNPN, CDR2 SVGIG (reference sequence). In DNA, the CDR3 is TGTGCCTGGAGTCAGGGGTCAGTCTACGAGCAGTACTTC. Amino acids: CAWSQGSVYEQYF.

The chain employs TRBV19 and TRBJ1-5; D remains ambiguous. This CDR3 region has 15 residues. Per germline, CDR1 LNHDA and CDR2 SQIVND (reference sequence). Deletions cut 5 bases from V and 6 bases from J, with 17 bases between. CDR3 residues: CASSAGKPKVQPQHF. CDR3 bases: TGTGCCAGTAGTGCGGGAAAGCCGAAGGTTCAGCCCCAGCATTTT.

The chain has TRBV7-2 and TRBJ1-3, with D perhaps matching TRBD1 (6 bases). Looked up from germline, CDR1 is SGHTA and CDR2 is FQGNSA. The germline V and J ends were trimmed by 1 base and 10 bases, with 8 bases remaining between them. This CDR3 spans 12 amino acids. CDR3 sequence: CASSLVRGTIYF. The CDR3, as DNA: TGTGCCAGCAGCTTAGTCAGGGGAACCATATATTTT.

The rearrangement joins TRBV3-1 (or the pseudogene TRBV3-2) to TRBJ2-1; 13 bases match TRBD2. The CDR3 length is 18 residues. Looked up from germline, CDR1 is LGHDT and CDR2 is YNNKEL (reference sequence). Germline trimming cut 6 bases from V and 7 bases from J; bases unmatched to any gene: 15. CDR3 sequence reads: CASSYGLAGEGPGNEQFF. DNA of the CDR3: TGTGCCAGCAGTTACGGACTAGCGGGAGAGGGCCCCGGGAATGAGCAGTTCTTC.

This clone was detected only once. This sequence joins TRBV6-6 and TRBJ1-2; D is perhaps TRBD1 (6 bases). V was trimmed by 8 bases and J by 2 bases, leaving 12 bases between them. This CDR3 comprises 13 residues. CDR1 and CDR2 (germline): MNHNY, SVGAGI (reference sequence). The CDR3 here is CASAGGQNYGYTF. Here the CDR3 DNA reads TGTGCCAGCGCTGGTGGACAGAACTATGGCTACACCTTC.

The V call is TRBV30, the J call TRBJ2-7; 7 positions agree with TRBD2. The CDR3 consists of 14 residues. V shed 3 bases, J shed 5 bases, and the junction held 10 bases outside the gene matches. Germline V gives CDR1 GTSNPN, CDR2 SVGIG (reference sequence). This CDR3 reads CAWRASGPRDEQYF. Written as DNA, the CDR3 is TGTGCCTGGAGGGCTAGCGGACCCCGAGACGAGCAGTACTTC.

CDR3 nucleotide sequence: TGTGCCAGCAGGGGTGGACAGGGACAGTACTTC. This codes for CASRGGQGQYF. V usage is TRBV12-3 or TRBV12-4 and J usage is TRBJ2-7, with 8 bases identical to TRBD1. The CDR3 sequence is 11 residues long. The junction had 5 bases not matched to a gene; V was cut back by 6 bases and J by 10 bases.

Comments on this clone: The same CDR3 arises from other DNA sequences in this sample as well. The chain combines TRBV5-6 with TRBJ2-7, with D possibly being TRBD2 (5 bases). The V gene lost 0 bases and the J gene lost 4 bases, with 5 bases spanning the gap. Germline CDR1 is SGHDT and CDR2 is YYEEEE. There are 12 residues in the CDR3. Here the CDR3 reads CASSLGGYEQYF. DNA for the CDR3: TGTGCCAGCAGCTTGGGAGGGTACGAGCAGTACTTC.

This clone has a single count. This chain links TRBV27 with TRBJ1-2; 8 bases agree with TRBD1. V lost 6 bases, J lost 5 bases, and 5 bases stayed unmatched. The CDR3 is made up of 13 amino acids. Germline V lookup: CDR1 MNHEY, CDR2 SMNVEV (reference sequence). DNA of the CDR3: TGTGCCAGCAGCTTGGACAGGGATTATGGCTACACCTTC. Its translation is CASSLDRDYGYTF.

The genes are TRBV3-1 (or the pseudogene TRBV3-2) and TRBJ2-3; 8 positions agree with TRBD2. Germline assignment: CDR1 LGHDT and CDR2 YNNKEL (reference sequence). The CDR3 contains 16 residues. V lost 0 bases to trimming and J lost 4 bases; unmatched junction nucleotides: 6. The CDR3 nucleotides read TGTGCCAGCAGCCAAGATCCGAGCGGGGGTTCAGATACGCAGTATTTT. Protein product: CASSQDPSGGSDTQYF.

On this clone: At one boundary the junction diverges from the germline segment, which might be a read error. This chain uses TRBV7-2 with TRBJ1-2; D is possibly TRBD1 (6 bases). The germline gives CDR1 SGHTA, CDR2 FQGNSA. CDR3 length: 13 residues. CDR3 residues: CASSLAEGQPSFF. CDR3 DNA sequence: TGTGCCAGCAGCTTAGCCGAAGGACAGCCTTCCTTCTTC.

The V and J genes are TRBV3-1 (or the pseudogene TRBV3-2) and TRBJ1-1; D possibly corresponds to TRBD1 (6 bases). V was cut by 0 bases and J by 4 bases, with 21 bases left in between. CDR1 LGHDT and CDR2 YNNKEL come from the germline V gene (reference sequence). The length of the CDR3 is 18 residues. The CDR3 sequence is CASSQDSGGIGSGTEAFF. CDR3 DNA: TGTGCCAGCAGCCAAGATTCGGGGGGCATCGGTAGCGGCACTGAAGCTTTCTTT.

V and J are TRBV4-3 and TRBJ1-1; TRBD1 agrees at 9 bases. The CDR3 spans 16 residues. The germline V gene has CDR1 LGHNA and CDR2 YSLEER. V shed 4 bases and J 2 bases; nucleotides not matched to a gene: 8. This CDR3 reads CASSLTRQGVNTEAFF. In nucleotides, the CDR3 is TGCGCCAGCAGCCTCACCCGACAGGGGGTAAACACTGAAGCTTTCTTT.

The chain employs TRBV9 and TRBJ1-1; TRBD1 aligns across 7 bases. The CDR3 is 13 residues long. V dropped 3 bases and J dropped 2; count of bases not matched to a gene: 1. Germline assignment: CDR1 SGDLS and CDR2 YYNGEE. CDR3 region: CASSGDSNTEAFF. Here the CDR3 DNA reads TGTGCCAGCAGCGGGGACAGTAACACTGAAGCTTTCTTT.